The 14 T cell receptor beta chains presented below share a single source sample, sequenced in a study of T cell responses to AZD1222 COVID-19 vaccine. Only in-frame clones appear in the TCRdb table, and some are missing; sequencing was by immunoSEQ multiplex PCR. Among about 130,000 clones listed, 90% to 95% were seen once. Sequencing used peripheral blood, obtained on day 0 of AZD1222 vaccination. The receptors were gathered from an adult in good health.

The chain links TRBV18 to TRBJ1-5; D gene ambiguous. The V end was cut by 2 bases, the J end by 0 bases, with 8 bases between. The CDR3 runs to 15 residues. Germline assignment: CDR1 KGHSH and CDR2 LQKENI. As DNA, the CDR3 is TGTGCCAGCTCACCAGGACGGGCTAGCAATCAGCCCCAGCATTTT. Residues: CASSPGRASNQPQHF.

This clone was observed a handful of times. The V call is TRBV4-2, the J call TRBJ1-1; TRBD1 matches at 7 bases. The V and J ends lost 0 bases and 4 bases, in that order; junction bases with no gene match: 8. Germline values: CDR1 LGHNA, CDR2 YNFKEQ. The CDR3 spans 16 residues. The chain's CDR3 is CASSQESDRDGTEAFF. The CDR3 DNA reads TGTGCCAGCAGCCAAGAGAGTGACAGGGATGGCACTGAAGCTTTCTTT.

The chain recombines TRBV6-5 with TRBJ2-1; no clear D gene. The CDR3 has 14 residues. Germline lookup yields CDR1 MNHEY and CDR2 SVGAGI. Trimming removed 5 bases from V and 5 bases from J, with 13 bases in between. The CDR3 region is CASSPTRLNNEQFF. In DNA form, the CDR3 reads TGTGCCAGCAGTCCTACCCGGCTTAACAATGAGCAGTTCTTC.

The chain is built from TRBV7-2 and TRBJ1-5; 8 positions match TRBD1. Trimming removed 1 base from V and 3 bases from J; junction bases left unmatched: 5. Germline CDR1 and CDR2: SGHTA and FQGNSA. The CDR3 extends over 16 amino acids. The CDR3 spells CASSLVGQGLNQPQHF. The CDR3 DNA follows: TGTGCCAGCAGCTTAGTCGGACAGGGCCTCAATCAGCCCCAGCATTTT.

The gene calls are TRBV6-5 and TRBJ1-2; D is unclear. The CDR3 has 14 amino acids. Germline V gene lookup returns CDR1 MNHEY and CDR2 SVGAGI. The germline V and J ends were trimmed by 4 bases and 4 bases, with 13 bases remaining between them. DNA of the CDR3: TGTGCCAGCAGTTCAAGTTATTGGTCCTATGGCTACACCTTC. As protein: CASSSSYWSYGYTF.

CDR3 nucleotides: TGTGCCAGCAGCTTAGGTACGAATCAGCCCCAGCATTTT. Its translation is CASSLGTNQPQHF. This chain links TRBV11-1 with TRBJ1-5; D is unresolved. Deletions cut 1 base from V and 4 bases from J, with 5 bases between. The CDR3 extends over 13 amino acids. Germline V gives CDR1 SGHAT, CDR2 FQDESV (reference sequence).

V and J are TRBV30 and TRBJ2-7; D is possibly TRBD2 (5 bases). From germline, CDR1 is GTSNPN and CDR2 SVGIG (reference sequence). Trimming removed 2 bases at V and 3 bases at J, with 11 bases between. This CDR3 region has 13 residues. CDR3 amino acids: CAWSKGSGYEQYF. The DNA for the CDR3 is TGTGCCTGGAGTAAAGGGAGTGGCTACGAGCAGTACTTC.

The chain joins TRBV6-2 or TRBV6-3 to TRBJ1-1; D gene unclear. Germline values: CDR1 MNHEY, CDR2 SVGEGT. This CDR3 is built from 15 residues. V was clipped by 2 bases and J by 6 bases, with 16 bases between them. In DNA form, the CDR3 reads TGTGCCAGCAGTTACACCGGCAGGATGAGTGCTGAAGCTTTCTTT. As protein: CASSYTGRMSAEAFF.

The rearrangement joins TRBV10-3 to TRBJ2-2, with a tentative D call TRBD1 (5 bases). Germline V lookup: CDR1 ENHRY, CDR2 SYGVKD. This CDR3 contains 11 residues. Trimming pared 8 bases from V and 6 bases from J, leaving 7 bases between. The chain's CDR3 is CAIQGSGELFF. CDR3 nucleotides: TGTGCCATCCAGGGTTCCGGGGAGCTGTTTTTT.

The rearrangement uses TRBV7-8 and TRBJ2-7; 12 bases fit TRBD1. The CDR3 loop spans 16 amino acids. CDR1 SGHVS and CDR2 FQNEAQ come from the germline V gene. The V and J ends lost 0 bases and 4 bases, in that order; junction bases with no gene match: 4. The CDR3 DNA reads TGTGCCAGCAGCTTAGCGTTGGGACAGGGGGCATACGAGCAGTACTTC. Translation: CASSLALGQGAYEQYF.

This chain connects TRBV4-1 to TRBJ2-7; 13 positions match TRBD2. Per the germline V gene, CDR1 is MGHRA and CDR2 is YSYEKL. This CDR3 is built from 16 residues. The ends lost 0 bases at V and 7 bases at J; junction bases unmatched: 6. CDR3 in amino acids: CASSQESGLAGDEQYF. As DNA, the CDR3 is TGCGCCAGCAGCCAAGAAAGTGGACTAGCGGGAGATGAGCAGTACTTC.

CDR3 DNA sequence: TGTGCCAGTAGCCGCCCCCCAGAAGCTTTCTTT. It encodes CASSRPPEAFF. V gene TRBV19 combines with J gene TRBJ1-1; D not resolved. Trimming removed 6 bases from V and 8 bases from J, with 10 bases in between. The CDR3 sequence is 11 residues long. Germline V lookup: CDR1 LNHDA, CDR2 SQIVND (reference sequence).

The rearrangement uses TRBV19 and TRBJ2-1; TRBD2 aligns across 10 bases. Germline CDR1 is LNHDA and CDR2 is SQIVND (reference sequence). V shed 6 bases and J 4 bases; nucleotides not matched to a gene: 9. The CDR3 runs to 16 residues. As DNA, the CDR3 is TGTGCCAGTAGACGGGGGGAAGCGGGAGGGTACAATGAGCAGTTCTTC. This translates into CASRRGEAGGYNEQFF. Looking up the rest from reference TRBV19 and TRBJ2-1 gives the full variable domain: DGGITQSPKYLFRKEGQNVTLSCEQNLNHDAMYWYRQDPGQGLRLIYYSQIVNDFQKGDIAEGYSVSREKKESFPLTVTSAQKNPTAFYLCASRRGEAGGYNEQFFGPGTRLTVL.

The V gene is TRBV4-1, the J gene TRBJ2-1, with D uncertain. V lost 0 bases and J 12 bases, leaving 9 bases between the germline ends. Germline loops: CDR1 MGHRA, CDR2 YSYEKL. The CDR3 loop spans 12 amino acids. The CDR3 sequence is CASSQDEVVQFF. CDR3 nucleotides: TGCGCCAGCAGCCAAGATGAGGTTGTGCAGTTCTTC.